This paragraph reports one TCR beta chain. Its antigen target is currently unknown. No base qualities exist here, and no much larger clone lies one base off it. This sample was taken from a study of blood T cell repertoires in COVID-19 (dated by TCRdb to between 2020 and 2021). About the study as a whole: Samples covering the acute and convalescent phases of COVID-19 were provided by collaborators in the United States, Italy and Spain. The prospective study material was composed of cDNA or gDNA derived from T cells, B-cell-depleted T cells, or PBMCs. Deeply sampled blood TCRbeta repertoires from subjects exposed to, actively infected with, or recovered from COVID-19 were included in the dataset. The repertoires were released in a freely available public database meant as a resource for research on the immune response to SARS-CoV-2. The samples were drawn from the first 160 participants of the ongoing ImmuneRACE study and from over a thousand subjects provided by 6 global collaborators. Nearly every sample came with metadata listing a de-identified subject ID, COVID-19 status, age in years and sex. Where available, HLA class I and class II types were taken from metadata supplied by the sample provider and were not determined by assay-based typing.

General conclusions and limits of the study: The amount of clinical and demographic metadata varied by source and participant and was provided uncurated.

Samples from volunteer blood donors who had recovered from COVID-19 were contributed by a second Seattle source. Each collaborating institution followed its own protocols to collect whole blood in K2EDTA tubes. For TCRbeta analysis, collaborator samples were shipped as frozen whole blood, as isolated PBMCs, or as DNA extracted from either sample type. TCRbeta CDR3 regions were amplified from genomic DNA by means of the immunoSEQ Assay, a bias-controlled multiplex PCR. The published analysis was carried out like this. The number of nucleated cells in each sample was estimated by amplification of reference gene primers within the assay. To quantify the absolute abundance of each unique TCRbeta CDR3 rearrangement, sequence reads were collapsed and filtered. For each sample, productive Simpson clonality was calculated as the square root of Simpson's diversity index across productive rearrangements. What TCRdb holds here is the immuneACCESS table cut down to in-frame rearrangements. Part of the clones is not present; checked against another copy, under half of the missing clones reflect an unresolved V gene, and the others are unexplained. The V and J calls and clone size come from that table; D and trimming were worked out from the DNA. This sample is represented by hundreds of thousands of clones; around 87% of them were singletons. The top ten hold about 2.2% of the sample.

Material: peripheral blood. The receptor was isolated from a woman aged 25 to 39 who had recovered from COVID-19.

The base sequence is TGCGCCAGCAGCCAAGTCCGGGATCAGCCCCAGCATTTT. Its protein product is CASSQVRDQPQHF. The chain is encoded by TRBV4-1 joined to TRBJ1-5, with the D segment identity uncertain. Measured from the cysteine to the phenylalanine, the CDR3 is 13 residues long. CDR3 DNA only is kept here, 39 bases in frame from base 1. The junction shows trimming of 1 base on V and 5 bases on J, plus 6 bases between the germline ends. CDR1 MGHRA and CDR2 YSYEKL were looked up in the germline V gene.